This TCR beta chain is from a study of OX40 agonist ivuxolimab in advanced cancers. Generated by immunoSEQ multiplex PCR, the TCRdb table keeps only in-frame clones and is missing some. This repertoire shows roughly 63,000 clones, over 75% found once; its top ten account for 10% to 14%. The V gene's germline CDR1 is MGHRA and CDR2 YSYEKL. This CDR3 has 16 amino acids. The germline V and J ends were trimmed by 1 base and 1 base, with 14 bases remaining between them. V is TRBV4-1 and J is TRBJ2-7; TRBD1 or TRBD2 may be the D gene (5 bases each). The TCR was taken from an adult with an advanced solid tumor such as melanoma, head and neck, liver or kidney cancer. The sequencing here drew on CD4+ or CD8+ T cells sorted from blood, taken in a trial of the OX40 agonist ivuxolimab. The CDR3 DNA reads as TGCGCCAGCAGCCAAGGGGACGTTACCGGATCCTACGAGCAGTACTTC. As protein: CASSQGDVTGSYEQYF.